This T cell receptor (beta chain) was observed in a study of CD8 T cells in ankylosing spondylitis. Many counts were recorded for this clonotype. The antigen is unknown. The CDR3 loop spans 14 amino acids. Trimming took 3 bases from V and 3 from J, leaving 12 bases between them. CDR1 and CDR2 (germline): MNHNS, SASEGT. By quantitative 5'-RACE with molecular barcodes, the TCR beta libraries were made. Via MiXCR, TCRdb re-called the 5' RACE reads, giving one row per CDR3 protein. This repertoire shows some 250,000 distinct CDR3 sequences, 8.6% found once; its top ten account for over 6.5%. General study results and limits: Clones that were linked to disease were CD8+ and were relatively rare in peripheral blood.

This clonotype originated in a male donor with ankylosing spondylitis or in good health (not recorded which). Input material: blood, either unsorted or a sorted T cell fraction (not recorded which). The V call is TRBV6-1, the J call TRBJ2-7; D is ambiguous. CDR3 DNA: TGTGCCAGCAGTGAGGTTATTTGGGTCTACGAGCAGTACTTC. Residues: CASSEVIWVYEQYF.